Listed here are 31 T cell receptor beta chains from one sample, sequenced in a study of blood T cell repertoires in COVID-19. Sequencing was performed with immunoSEQ multiplex PCR; in TCRdb, only in-frame clones are kept and a portion is missing. The repertoire consists of around 260,000 clones, with around 90% occurring once and the leading ten covering roughly 10%. Material for sequencing was peripheral blood. These receptor sequences come from a woman aged 70-85 years with COVID-19, enrolled during active disease.

The chain couples TRBV3-1 (or the pseudogene TRBV3-2) to TRBJ1-1; no reliable D call. Looked up from germline, CDR1 is LGHDT and CDR2 is YNNKEL (reference sequence). Between the trimmed V and J ends, which lost 0 bases and 1 base, there was a span of 6 bases. CDR3 length equals 14 residues. Here the CDR3 reads CASSQDAENTEAFF. CDR3 DNA sequence: TGTGCCAGCAGCCAAGATGCAGAGAACACTGAAGCTTTCTTT.

This chain connects TRBV20-1 to TRBJ2-2; TRBD2 aligns across 10 bases. The CDR3 extends over 17 amino acids. The germline CDR1 and CDR2 sequences are DFQATT and SNEGSKA (reference sequence). The ends lost 3 bases at V and 6 bases at J; junction bases unmatched: 13. For the CDR3, the DNA is TGCAGTGCTAGTGTAGCGGGAGGAGGTAGAGGGCCCGGGGAGCTGTTTTTT. Amino acids: CSASVAGGGRGPGELFF.

A note on this clone: In the same sample, other DNA sequences code for this CDR3. The rearrangement uses TRBV6-5 and TRBJ2-1; perhaps TRBD1 as D (6 bases). With 5 bases removed from V and 1 base from J, the gap between germline ends came to 12 bases. Germline V lookup: CDR1 MNHEY, CDR2 SVGAGI. The CDR3 has 15 residues. The CDR3 loop is CASSPGVASYNEQFF. In DNA form, the CDR3 reads TGTGCCAGCAGTCCAGGGGTAGCTTCCTACAATGAGCAGTTCTTC.

The chain has TRBV30 and TRBJ1-2, with 7 nucleotides matching TRBD1. This CDR3 region has 13 residues. Unmatched junction bases numbered 10, after V lost 4 bases and J lost 8 bases. Per germline, CDR1 GTSNPN and CDR2 SVGIG (reference sequence). In nucleotides, the CDR3 is TGTGCCTGGACCAAACAGGGGCAAGTCGGCTACACCTTC. As protein: CAWTKQGQVGYTF.

V usage is TRBV18 and J usage is TRBJ2-1, with 13 nucleotides matching TRBD2. Germline V gene sequence: CDR1 KGHSH, CDR2 LQKENI. This CDR3 has 15 residues. The V segment lost 3 bases and the J segment 6 bases; nucleotides outside the gene matches: 2. CDR3 protein: CASSPRLAGGNEQFF. Here the CDR3 DNA reads TGTGCCAGCTCACCTCGACTAGCGGGAGGCAATGAGCAGTTCTTC.

The chain links TRBV19 to TRBJ2-5; 7 nucleotides line up with TRBD1. V lost 6 bases to trimming and J lost 3 bases; unmatched junction nucleotides: 13. Germline loops: CDR1 LNHDA, CDR2 SQIVND (reference sequence). CDR3 size: 16 residues. The CDR3 sequence is CASRNNRGWGEETQYF. DNA of the CDR3: TGTGCCAGTAGAAACAACAGGGGTTGGGGAGAAGAGACCCAGTACTTC.

The chain uses TRBV28 and TRBJ1-5; TRBD1 agrees at 10 bases. V shed 6 bases, J shed 6 bases, and the junction held 5 bases outside the gene matches. This CDR3 has 14 amino acids. Looked up from germline, CDR1 is MDHEN and CDR2 is SYDVKM. CDR3 residues: CASRSTGGPQPQHF. The CDR3 region has the DNA TGTGCCAGCAGATCGACAGGGGGCCCTCAGCCCCAGCATTTT.

The CDR3: CASSPAGGYEQYF. The CDR3 DNA reads TGTGCCAGCAGTCCGGCCGGGGGATACGAGCAGTACTTC. V and J are TRBV28 and TRBJ2-7, with D possibly TRBD2 on 6 matching bases. Germline-derived CDR1 and CDR2 are MDHEN and SYDVKM. V was clipped by 5 bases and J by 4 bases, with 12 bases between them. The CDR3 runs to 13 residues.

The rearrangement uses TRBV9 and TRBJ2-1; D is ambiguous. The V gene's germline CDR1 is SGDLS and CDR2 YYNGEE. V was trimmed by 3 bases and J by 0 bases, leaving 7 bases between them. CDR3 length: 14 amino acids. In DNA, the CDR3 is TGTGCCAGCAGCGGGTATAGCTCCTACAATGAGCAGTTCTTC. Translated: CASSGYSSYNEQFF.

The chain is built from TRBV29-1 and TRBJ2-1, with TRBD1 as a possible D gene (6 bases). Germline V gene data show CDR1 as SQVTM and CDR2 as ANQGSEA. V lost 4 bases, J lost 8 bases, and 15 bases lay in between. This CDR3 comprises 13 residues. Here the CDR3 DNA reads TGCAGCGTTGCTCGGCCTCCAGGGGATGAGCAGTTCTTC. This translates into CSVARPPGDEQFF.

This clone was seen a single time. This CDR3 is CAWSVAAGYGYTF. DNA for the CDR3: TGTGCCTGGAGTGTGGCGGCAGGGTATGGCTACACCTTC. The rearrangement uses TRBV30 and TRBJ1-2, with D possibly TRBD1 on 5 matching bases. V was trimmed by 0 bases and J by 5 bases, leaving 10 bases between them. The CDR3 is made up of 13 amino acids. From germline, CDR1 is GTSNPN and CDR2 SVGIG (reference sequence).

The gene calls are TRBV7-6 and TRBJ1-6; D uncertain. CDR1 SGHVS and CDR2 FNYEAQ come from the germline V gene. V was pared by 5 bases and J by 7 bases, with 9 bases between. This CDR3 has 13 residues. The CDR3 loop reads CASSQKTNSPLHF. CDR3 sequence (DNA): TGTGCCAGCAGCCAGAAAACGAATTCACCCCTCCACTTT.

The chain couples TRBV14 to TRBJ2-1; possible D gene TRBD1, 5 bases. The germline V gene has CDR1 SGHDN and CDR2 FVKESK. This CDR3 has 14 amino acids. The V end lost 1 base, the J end lost 3 bases, and 7 bases lay between the germline ends. Here the CDR3 reads CASSQAQGYNEQFF. The CDR3 DNA reads TGTGCCAGCAGCCAAGCCCAGGGCTACAATGAGCAGTTCTTC. The full variable domain, its missing parts supplied by reference TRBV14 and TRBJ2-1, is EAGVTQFPSHSVIEKGQTVTLRCDPISGHDNLYWYRRVMGKEIKFLLHFVKESKQDESGMPNNRFLAERTGGTYSTLKVQPAELEDSGVYFCASSQAQGYNEQFFGPGTRLTVL.

The table lists this clone with a count of one. The chain employs TRBV14 and TRBJ2-7; 11 positions match TRBD2. The CDR3 consists of 18 residues. Germline CDR1 is SGHDN and CDR2 is FVKESK. The junction had 12 bases not matched to a gene; V was cut back by 0 bases and J by 5 bases. The CDR3 nucleotides are TGTGCCAGCAGCCAAGACTGGCAGACGACTAGCGGGATCAACGAGCAGTACTTC. Its translation is CASSQDWQTTSGINEQYF.

The chain joins TRBV18 to TRBJ1-5; TRBD1 agrees at 7 bases. After removal of 4 bases from V and 1 base from J, the junction contained 1 base not matched to a gene. The CDR3 length is 14 residues. Germline-derived CDR1 and CDR2 are KGHSH and LQKENI. This CDR3 is CASSQGQSNQPQHF. CDR3 nucleotide sequence: TGTGCCAGCTCACAGGGACAGAGCAATCAGCCCCAGCATTTT.

The genes are TRBV11-3 and TRBJ1-1, with D maybe TRBD1 (5 bases). The CDR3 covers 15 residues. In germline, CDR1 is SGHNT, CDR2 YENEEA. V was cut by 0 bases and J by 8 bases, with 16 bases left in between. The CDR3 DNA follows: TGTGCCAGCAGCTTAGACCGGACATTTAGTCGCGAAGCTTTCTTT. This gives the protein CASSLDRTFSREAFF. Full variable domain (remainder filled in from reference TRBV11-3 and TRBJ1-1): EAGVVQSPRYKIIEKKQPVAFWCNPISGHNTLYWYLQNLGQGPELLIRYENEEAVDDSQLPKDRFSAERLKGVDSTLKIQPAELGDSAVYLCASSLDRTFSREAFFGQGTRLTVV.

This chain links TRBV3-1 (or the pseudogene TRBV3-2) with TRBJ2-5, with 7 bases lining up with TRBD1. V was pared by 0 bases and J by 5 bases, with 6 bases of the junction left unmatched. Per the germline V gene, CDR1 is LGHDT and CDR2 is YNNKEL (reference sequence). The CDR3 spans 15 residues. The CDR3 coding sequence is TGTGCCAGCAGCCAAGAAGCACAGGGGTTTGAGACCCAGTACTTC. This gives the protein CASSQEAQGFETQYF.

The chain employs TRBV10-3 and TRBJ2-7; D may be TRBD2 (5 bases). This CDR3 comprises 13 residues. The germline gives CDR1 ENHRY, CDR2 SYGVKD. Trimming removed 8 bases at V and 4 bases at J, with 15 bases between. The CDR3 reads CAISRESGYEQYF. The CDR3 bases are TGTGCCATCTCGAGGGAGTCGGGGTACGAGCAGTACTTC.

This clone has only one observation. The CDR3 DNA is TGTGCCAGCTCACCGAACCGGGACAGGGCTAATTCACCCCTCCACTTT. It codes for CASSPNRDRANSPLHF. This chain joins TRBV18 and TRBJ1-6; 9 nucleotides line up with TRBD1. Germline V gene data show CDR1 as KGHSH and CDR2 as LQKENI. The CDR3 sequence is 16 residues long. The V and J ends lost 3 bases and 6 bases, in that order; junction bases with no gene match: 6.

The chain recombines TRBV3-1 (or the pseudogene TRBV3-2) with TRBJ2-2; 7 positions agree with TRBD2. Germline loops: CDR1 LGHDT, CDR2 YNNKEL (reference sequence). The J segment lost 5 bases and the V segment lost 4 bases, leaving 4 bases of the junction unmatched. This CDR3 has 14 residues. CDR3 in amino acids: CASSREGMTGELFF. The CDR3 DNA reads as TGTGCCAGCAGCCGGGAGGGGATGACCGGGGAGCTGTTTTTT.

The chain is built from TRBV29-1 and TRBJ2-1; D is ambiguous. Germline V gives CDR1 SQVTM, CDR2 ANQGSEA. V lost 5 bases and J lost 0, with 5 bases in between. The CDR3 is made up of 12 amino acids. The CDR3 loop is CSVRFSYNEQFF. CDR3 in DNA: TGCAGCGTTCGGTTCTCCTACAATGAGCAGTTCTTC.

This rearrangement joins TRBV5-4 to TRBJ2-5, with D perhaps TRBD2 (6 bases). The CDR3 contains 14 residues. Trimming pared 4 bases from V and 9 bases from J, leaving 19 bases between. The V gene's germline CDR1 is SGHNT and CDR2 YYREEE (reference sequence). The CDR3 bases are TGTGCCAGCAGCCCGGAGGGCCCTAGCTTGGCCCAGTACTTC. This sequence encodes CASSPEGPSLAQYF.

This clone appeared a single time. The rearrangement links TRBV28 to TRBJ2-5; TRBD1 matches 11 bases. The trim removed 4 bases at V and 4 bases at J, leaving 5 bases unmatched. In germline, CDR1 is MDHEN, CDR2 SYDVKM. The CDR3 has 15 residues. CDR3 DNA: TGTGCCAGCAGTTCCCCTGGACAGGGGGCAGAGACCCAGTACTTC. This sequence encodes CASSSPGQGAETQYF. The full variable domain, in which reference TRBV28 and TRBJ2-5 provide the parts outside the CDR3, is DVKVTQSSRYLVKRTGEKVFLECVQDMDHENMFWYRQDPGLGLRLIYFSYDVKMKEKGDIPEGYSVSREKKERFSLILESASTNQTSMYLCASSSPGQGAETQYFGPGTRLLVL.

The rearrangement joins TRBV7-9 to TRBJ2-7; no reliable D call. Germline CDR1 reads SEHNR; CDR2 reads FQNEAQ (reference sequence). The CDR3 is 12 residues long. Trimming cost V 5 bases and J 5 bases, with 10 bases left between them. CDR3 coding DNA: TGTGCCAGCAGCCGCGTGGGCCACGAGCAGTACTTC. Protein sequence: CASSRVGHEQYF. Full variable domain (rest looked up from reference TRBV7-9 and TRBJ2-7): DTGVSQNPRHKITKRGQNVTFRCDPISEHNRLYWYRQTLGQGPEFLTYFQNEAQLEKSRLLSDRFSAERPKGSFSTLEIQRTEQGDSAMYLCASSRVGHEQYFGPGTRLTVT.

V usage is TRBV27 and J usage is TRBJ2-1, with no clear D. V was clipped by 3 bases and J by 7 bases, with 22 bases between them. There are 17 residues in the CDR3. Germline lookup yields CDR1 MNHEY and CDR2 SMNVEV (reference sequence). CDR3 nucleotide sequence: TGTGCCAGCAGTTTTCATTCCAATAGAGGAGTCATAAATGAGCAGTTCTTC. Its protein product is CASSFHSNRGVINEQFF.

The chain couples TRBV19 to TRBJ2-5; D gene unclear. CDR1 LNHDA and CDR2 SQIVND come from the germline V gene (reference sequence). V lost 7 bases and J lost 1, with 16 bases in between. The CDR3 contains 15 residues. CDR3 sequence reads: CASKGEKAGQETQYF. The CDR3 DNA reads as TGTGCCAGTAAAGGAGAGAAGGCCGGCCAAGAGACCCAGTACTTC.

The rearrangement uses TRBV25-1 and TRBJ1-2; TRBD1 is a possible D gene (6 bases). Trimming stripped 4 bases from V and 4 bases from J, with 16 bases between. Germline V lookup: CDR1 MGHDK, CDR2 SYGVNS. There are 15 residues in the CDR3. CDR3 region: CASSGAPGQIYGYTF. CDR3 DNA: TGTGCCAGCAGTGGGGCCCCTGGACAGATCTATGGCTACACCTTC.

The V and J genes are TRBV6-2 or TRBV6-3 and TRBJ1-4, with 7 bases matching TRBD1. CDR1 and CDR2 from the germline V gene are MNHEY and SVGEGT. V gave up 6 bases and J gave up 14 bases; unmatched junction bases: 6. The CDR3 runs to 11 residues. DNA for the CDR3: TGTGCCAGCAGCGACCGGGACAGCCTGTTTTTT. Amino acids: CASSDRDSLFF.

This sequence joins TRBV5-1 and TRBJ1-1, with D maybe TRBD1 (6 bases). Trimming took off 4 bases at V and 4 bases at J, with 11 bases between the two ends. Germline V gene sequence: CDR1 SGHRS, CDR2 YFSETQ. This CDR3 contains 13 residues. This CDR3 is CASSPTGTTEAFF. Written as DNA, the CDR3 is TGCGCCAGCAGCCCAACAGGGACCACTGAAGCTTTCTTT.

V usage is TRBV7-3 and J usage is TRBJ2-7; TRBD2 matches 14 bases. The junction had 1 base not matched to a gene; V was cut back by 0 bases and J by 3 bases. CDR3 length equals 16 residues. Germline V gives CDR1 SGHTA, CDR2 FQGTGA. The CDR3 reads CASSLTGTSGSYEQYF. The DNA of the CDR3 is TGTGCCAGCAGCTTAACCGGGACTAGCGGGAGCTACGAGCAGTACTTC.

This clone was picked up a small number of times. Other DNA sequences in the sample encode the same CDR3. The chain recombines TRBV19 with TRBJ1-5, with 8 bases aligning to TRBD1. Unmatched junction bases numbered 2, after V lost 3 bases and J lost 4 bases. The CDR3 contains 14 residues. The germline CDR1 and CDR2 sequences are LNHDA and SQIVND (reference sequence). The CDR3 spells CASSITGGNQPQHF. The CDR3 nucleotides read TGTGCCAGTAGTATTACAGGGGGGAATCAGCCCCAGCATTTT.